A selection of T cell receptor beta chains follows, all from one sample in a study of blood T cell repertoires in COVID-19. Profiled with immunoSEQ multiplex PCR; TCRdb holds only in-frame clones, not every one. The sample consists of about 120,000 clones, around three quarters of them appearing once. Source material: peripheral blood. These receptors were obtained from a woman of 80 years or more with acute or convalescent COVID-19. The CDR3 runs from the conserved cysteine through the conserved F or W. The order of the fields is D gene, J gene, clone size, V gene, CDR3 DNA, CDR3 protein. A D gene is named only where the DNA matches it firmly. Rows may omit the clone size; those that give it use once, few, many or a size class.

TRBD1 TRBJ1-1 NA TRBV5-1 TGCGCCAGCAGCTTAGGGGTGACAGGGGCTACTGAAGCTTTCTTT CASSLGVTGATEAFF
NA TRBJ1-1 NA TRBV7-9 TGTGCCAGCAGCTTAGCGACAGGCTCGATGGGCACTGAAGCTTTCTTT CASSLATGSMGTEAFF
TRBD1 TRBJ1-5 NA TRBV2 TGTGCCAGCAGTCCCACAGGGGTCATCCATAGCAATCAGCCCCAGCATTTT CASSPTGVIHSNQPQHF
NA TRBJ1-4 NA TRBV6-5 TGTGCCAGCAGCAGGAGGAATAATGAAAAACTGTTTTTT CASSRRNNEKLFF
NA TRBJ1-1 NA TRBV5-5 TGTGCCAGCAGCTTGAGGTGGGCGAACACTGAAGCTTTCTTT CASSLRWANTEAFF
TRBD1 TRBJ1-5 NA TRBV18 TGTGCCAGCTCACCCAACGACAGGGGGCATGAGCCCCAGCATTTT CASSPNDRGHEPQHF
NA TRBJ1-1 NA TRBV7-8 TGTGCCAGCAGCTTGGCAGGGCAAGCTTTCTTT CASSLAGQAFF
NA TRBJ2-3 NA TRBV12-3/TRBV12-4 TGTGCCAGCAGTTTCCTCACAGATACGCAGTATTTT CASSFLTDTQYF
NA TRBJ1-2 NA TRBV7-8 TGTGCCAGCAGCTTAGTATCCGGCCTACCAGGGGGCTACACCTTC CASSLVSGLPGGYTF
TRBD1 TRBJ2-5 NA TRBV18 TGTGCCAGCTCACTTGGGACAGCTCAAGAGACCCAGTACTTC CASSLGTAQETQYF
NA TRBJ2-1 NA TRBV19 TGTGCCAGTAGTATAGTTCAGGTGGCGGGGATTAGAAATGAGCAGTTCTTC CASSIVQVAGIRNEQFF
TRBD1 TRBJ2-3 NA TRBV25-1 TGTGCCAGCAGTGGGGGGACAGGGGCGCGCACAGATACGCAGTATTTT CASSGGTGARTDTQYF
TRBD2 TRBJ2-2 NA TRBV4-3 TGCGCCAGCAGCCAAGGGGTCGGACTAGCGGGAGCCGGGGAGCTGTTTTTT CASSQGVGLAGAGELFF
TRBD2 TRBJ2-3 NA TRBV7-2 TGTGCCAGCAGCTTAGCTTTAGTCGGGAGGGGCGATACGCAGTATTTT CASSLALVGRGDTQYF
NA TRBJ2-3 NA TRBV20-1 TGCAGTGCTACCAATAGAGATACGCAGTATTTT CSATNRDTQYF
NA TRBJ2-7 medium-sized TRBV7-9 TGTGCCAGCAGCTTAGGGGCAATGGGGCAGTACTTC CASSLGAMGQYF
TRBD1 TRBJ2-3 NA TRBV6-5 TGTGCCAGCAGTTACTCAGAGACAGGGGGCACAGATACGCAGTATTTT CASSYSETGGTDTQYF
NA TRBJ2-3 NA TRBV19 TGTGCCACCGTACAGGGTAGCACAGATACGCAGTATTTT CATVQGSTDTQYF
NA TRBJ1-1 NA TRBV30 TGTGCCTGGACAGGGACATGGGCGAACACTGAAGCTTTCTTT CAWTGTWANTEAFF
TRBD1 TRBJ2-4 NA TRBV5-4 TGTGCCAGCAGCGCACAGGGGATGGCCAAAAACATTCAGTACTTC CASSAQGMAKNIQYF
TRBD2 TRBJ2-7 NA TRBV6-2/TRBV6-3 TGTGCCAGCAGCCGACCCCGGGGACTAGCGGGAAGGGGCGAGCAGTACTTC CASSRPRGLAGRGEQYF
NA TRBJ1-3 NA TRBV24-1 TGTGCCACCAGTGACAACAGTGCGTCTGGAAACACCATATATTTT CATSDNSASGNTIYF
TRBD1 TRBJ1-6 NA TRBV30 TGTGCCTGGAGTGTTGAGACAGGGTACTCACCCCTCCACTTT CAWSVETGYSPLHF
NA TRBJ1-6 NA TRBV15 TGTGCCACCAGCAGAGATACCCGGAATTCACCCCTCCACTTT CATSRDTRNSPLHF
TRBD1 TRBJ1-6 NA TRBV9 TGTGCCAGCAGCGTCAAGGGGGCGAATTCACCCCTCCACTTT CASSVKGANSPLHF
TRBD1 TRBJ2-1 NA TRBV5-4 TGTGCCAGCAGGCATAGACAGGGGGAAGGGGAGAATGAGCAGTTCTTC CASRHRQGEGENEQFF
NA TRBJ2-2 NA TRBV9 TGTGCCAGCAGCGCTGCCCCCGTGAGCACCGGGGAGCTGTTTTTT CASSAAPVSTGELFF
NA TRBJ1-2 few TRBV6-5 TGTGCCAGCAGTTACTCGAGGCGGGGGGAGGATGGCTACACCTTC CASSYSRRGEDGYTF
NA TRBJ1-2 NA TRBV5-5 TGTGCCAGCAGCTTGGACCTAATACCGTGGGGCTACACCTTC CASSLDLIPWGYTF
TRBD1 TRBJ1-3 NA TRBV28 TGTGCCAGCAGTTTTCATCTATTAGGGGGCGGTGGAAACACCATATATTTT CASSFHLLGGGGNTIYF
NA TRBJ1-5 NA TRBV30 TGTGCTTACGGCCAGGGCCCCCTTAGGAGCAATCAGCCCCAGCATTTT CAYGQGPLRSNQPQHF
TRBD1 TRBJ2-2 NA TRBV7-6 TGTGCCAGCAGCTTAGCGACAGGGGAGAACACCGGGGAGCTGTTTTTT CASSLATGENTGELFF
TRBD1 TRBJ2-7 NA TRBV19 TGTGCCAGTAGTATATCCGGGACAGGTGCAGGCGAGCAGTACTTC CASSISGTGAGEQYF
NA TRBJ1-2 NA TRBV3-1/TRBV3-2 TGTGCCAGCAGCCGAGACTCCGGCTACACCTTC CASSRDSGYTF
NA TRBJ2-1 NA TRBV6-5 TGTGCCAGCAGTTCCCTACCAGGGTATGAGCAGTTCTTC CASSSLPGYEQFF